This is a list of T cell receptor beta chains from one sample in a study of chemoradiotherapy in HPV16-positive cancers. TCRdb keeps only in-frame clones here, not all; method: immunoSEQ multiplex PCR. The sample holds about 2,000 clones, around 90% seen once. The sequencing here drew on tumor tissue, taken from a patient who underwent chemoradiotherapy. These receptors all come from a human donor with HPV-associated anogenital cancer. Each CDR3 is given with its conserved first and last residue. Fields, in order: clone size, D gene, V gene, J gene, CDR3 DNA, CDR3 protein. D genes are given only for firm matches. Size is omitted from some rows. Given values are once, few, many or a class for expanded clones.

>.|TRBD1|TRBV6-1|TRBJ1-1
TGTGCCAGCAGTGAGACGGCAGGGGGGACTGAAGCTTTCTTT
CASSETAGGTEAFF
>.|TRBD2|TRBV7-2|TRBJ2-7
TGTGCCAGCAGCTTAGCTGGGTGGATAGCGGGAGGCCGCTCCTACGAGCAGTACTTC
CASSLAGWIAGGRSYEQYF
>.|TRBD1|TRBV6-1|TRBJ2-5
TGTGCCAGCAGTGCTACCACCGGGACAGGGGTAGAGACCCAGTACTTC
CASSATTGTGVETQYF
>.|.|TRBV2|TRBJ1-5
TGTGCCAGCAGGGTCTCGGGGGGGCGAAATCAGCCCCAGCATTTT
CASRVSGGRNQPQHF
>.|TRBD2|TRBV7-3|TRBJ2-3
TGTGCCAGCAGTTATACTAGCGGGAGGGATACGCAGTATTTT
CASSYTSGRDTQYF
>.|.|TRBV6-5|TRBJ2-7
TGTGCCAGCAGTTACTCGGGGAACGACGAGCAGTACTTC
CASSYSGNDEQYF
>.|TRBD2|TRBV14|TRBJ2-1
TGTGCCAGCAGTCCCGGGACTAGGGGAAATGAGCAGTTCTTC
CASSPGTRGNEQFF
>.|.|TRBV5-6|TRBJ2-5
TGTGCCAGCAGCTTGGTAGGGCAAGAGACCCAGTACTTC
CASSLVGQETQYF
>.|.|TRBV30|TRBJ2-7
TGTGCCTGGAGTGTACAAAGCGGCACCTACGAGCAGTACTTC
CAWSVQSGTYEQYF
>once|.|TRBV9|TRBJ2-7
TGTGCCAGCAGCGAGCCCCCCCGCATCGAGCGGAGCTACGAGCAGTACTTC
CASSEPPRIERSYEQYF
>.|TRBD2|TRBV4-1|TRBJ2-4
TGCGCCAGCAGCCAAGATCAGGGGACTAGCGGGAGGAACATTCAGTACTTC
CASSQDQGTSGRNIQYF
>.|.|TRBV13|TRBJ2-7
TGTGCCAGCAGCTTGCGTGGAGCTGACACGGCCTACGAGCAGTACTTC
CASSLRGADTAYEQYF
>.|.|TRBV18|TRBJ2-5
TGTGCCAGCTCACCACGGCAGGATGGGTCAGAGACCCAGTACTTC
CASSPRQDGSETQYF
>.|.|TRBV27|TRBJ1-5
TGTGCCAGCAGTTTATCGATAACAGGGAATCAGCCCCAGCATTTT
CASSLSITGNQPQHF
>.|.|TRBV2|TRBJ1-2
TGTGCCAGCAGTGAATCACCAGGTTCGTGCACCTTC
CASSESPGSCTF
>.|TRBD2|TRBV2|TRBJ2-3
TGTGCCAGCGGGAGGGGCACAGATACGCAGTATTTT
CASGRGTDTQYF
>.|.|TRBV27|TRBJ2-3
TGTGCCAGCAGTTATCAGGGTACCACAGATACGCAGTATTTT
CASSYQGTTDTQYF
>.|TRBD1|TRBV9|TRBJ2-7
TGTGCCAGCAGTCCGACAGGGACCTACGAGCAGTACTTC
CASSPTGTYEQYF
>.|.|TRBV11-2|TRBJ1-5
TGTGCCAGCAGCTTAGGGGGGGCATTGGGTCAGCCCCAGCATTTT
CASSLGGALGQPQHF
>.|.|TRBV20-1|TRBJ2-5
TGCAGTGCTATGGTCGGGGAGACCCAGTACTTC
CSAMVGETQYF
>.|.|TRBV9|TRBJ2-2
TGTGCCAGCAGCGTACAGGGAAATACGAACACCGGGGAGCTGTTTTTT
CASSVQGNTNTGELFF
>.|TRBD1|TRBV30|TRBJ1-6
TGTGCCTGGGATGTACAGGGGGGAGAAAATTCACCCCTCCACTTT
CAWDVQGGENSPLHF
>once|.|TRBV29-1|TRBJ1-1
TGCAGCGTTTCAAGTCTGAACACTGAAGCTTTCTTT
CSVSSLNTEAFF
>.|.|TRBV7-2|TRBJ1-4
TGTGCCAGCAGCAAGGGGGGGACTAATGAAAAACTGTTTTTT
CASSKGGTNEKLFF